The clone carrying this TCR beta chain was seen only a few times. The CDR3 covers 13 residues. Trimming took 6 bases from V and 4 from J, leaving 12 bases between them. Germline V lookup: CDR1 MNHEY, CDR2 SVGAGI. The source of the sample is a study of control samples from healthy donors and cancer patients. Data came from immunoSEQ multiplex PCR; TCRdb stores just in-frame clones and leaves some out. The repertoire holds tens of thousands of clones, with 75% to 90% as singletons. This rearrangement joins TRBV6-5 to TRBJ1-1, with TRBD1 as a possible D gene (6 bases). Material for sequencing was blood. The TCR sequence derives from a man in his 70s in good health. CDR3 residues: CASSLIQGTEAFF. Written as DNA, the CDR3 is TGTGCCAGCAGCCTAATACAGGGCACTGAAGCTTTCTTT.